The 27 T cell receptor beta chains below come from one sample, sequenced in a study of blood T cell repertoires in COVID-19. The repertoire was sequenced with immunoSEQ multiplex PCR; TCRdb's copy has only in-frame clones and lacks some. The repertoire has around 200,000 clones, about four fifths of them found once; the top ten carry approximately 4.8%. Source material: peripheral blood. Receptors originate from a man in his fifties with active or convalescent COVID-19.

There are many counts of this clone. The CDR3 DNA reads TGTGCCAGCAGCCAAGATCCGAGGGGGGGCCCCTACGAGCAGTACTTC. Translating gives CASSQDPRGGPYEQYF. The V and J genes are TRBV3-1 (or the pseudogene TRBV3-2) and TRBJ2-7; tentative D call: TRBD2 (7 bases). V was pared by 0 bases and J by 2 bases, with 14 bases between. The CDR3 has 16 residues. The germline gives CDR1 LGHDT, CDR2 YNNKEL (reference sequence).

The V call is TRBV5-3, the J call TRBJ2-3; 8 bases fit TRBD1. TRBV5-3 is an ORF, and what it does is uncertain. After removal of 1 base from V and 4 bases from J, the junction contained 5 bases not matched to a gene. CDR3 size: 15 residues. Here the CDR3 DNA reads TGTGCCAGAAGCTTGTACAGGGGGTTCTCAGATACGCAGTATTTT. It encodes CARSLYRGFSDTQYF.

The genes are TRBV7-3 and TRBJ1-1; maybe TRBD1 (5 bases). Germline lookup yields CDR1 SGHTA and CDR2 FQGTGA. The V gene lost 5 bases and the J gene lost 0 bases, with 10 bases spanning the gap. The CDR3 is 14 amino acids. CDR3 region: CASSPGGLNTEAFF. The DNA for the CDR3 is TGTGCCAGCAGCCCCGGGGGGTTGAACACTGAAGCTTTCTTT.

The chain carries TRBV9 and TRBJ2-3; D not resolved. Germline assignment: CDR1 SGDLS and CDR2 YYNGEE. The CDR3 spans 15 residues. V lost 0 bases to trimming and J lost 0 bases, with 8 bases between them. DNA of the CDR3: TGTGCCAGCAGCGTAGACAGCTCTAGCACAGATACGCAGTATTTT. Encoded protein: CASSVDSSSTDTQYF.

The J gene is TRBJ2-5, the V gene TRBV5-5; perhaps TRBD2 as D (7 bases). V lost 1 base and J lost 1, with 11 bases in between. Germline CDR1 SGHKS, CDR2 YYEKEE (reference sequence). This CDR3 region has 15 residues. The CDR3 region is CASSLRGGGQETQYF. CDR3 nucleotide sequence: TGTGCCAGCAGCTTGAGAGGGGGGGGCCAAGAGACCCAGTACTTC.

The chain couples TRBV30 to TRBJ1-6; TRBD1 is a possible D gene (6 bases). V was clipped by 3 bases and J by 3 bases, with 18 bases between them. The CDR3 totals 17 residues. The V gene's germline CDR1 is GTSNPN and CDR2 SVGIG (reference sequence). In nucleotides, the CDR3 is TGTGCCTGGAGCAAACACCACAGGGACGGCTATAATTCACCCCTCCACTTT. It encodes CAWSKHHRDGYNSPLHF.

This clone was detected once. This chain connects TRBV5-1 to TRBJ2-7, with TRBD1 matching 7 bases. CDR1 and CDR2 from the germline V gene are SGHRS and YFSETQ. V dropped 4 bases and J dropped 2; count of bases not matched to a gene: 3. This CDR3 is 13 amino acids long. Written as DNA, the CDR3 is TGCGCCAGCAGCCGGGGACAGACCTACGAGCAGTACTTC. Its translation is CASSRGQTYEQYF.

The genes are TRBV18 and TRBJ2-3, with unresolved D. V was trimmed by 0 bases and J by 4 bases, leaving 11 bases between them. Germline V gene lookup returns CDR1 KGHSH and CDR2 LQKENI. The CDR3 consists of 15 residues. The CDR3 loop is CASSPPRSSADTQYF. The DNA for the CDR3 is TGTGCCAGCTCACCACCGAGGTCCAGCGCAGATACGCAGTATTTT.

In its sample, this clone was seen a few times. The chain employs TRBV5-1 and TRBJ1-6; D is possibly TRBD1 (6 bases). This CDR3 region has 16 residues. V lost 0 bases and J 4 bases, leaving 11 bases between the germline ends. From germline, CDR1 is SGHRS and CDR2 YFSETQ. The CDR3 DNA reads TGCGCCAGCAGCTTGGGACAGGATCATTATAATTCACCCCTCCACTTT. Amino acids: CASSLGQDHYNSPLHF. Filled out from reference TRBV5-1 and TRBJ1-6, the complete variable domain reads KAGVTQTPRYLIKTRGQQVTLSCSPISGHRSVSWYQQTPGQGLQFLFEYFSETQRNKGNFPGRFSGRQFSNSRSEMNVSTLELGDSALYLCASSLGQDHYNSPLHFGNGTRLTVT.

This clone was recorded once. The rearrangement uses TRBV9 and TRBJ2-7, with D perhaps TRBD2 (5 bases). Germline V gene sequence: CDR1 SGDLS, CDR2 YYNGEE. The CDR3 consists of 13 residues. V was trimmed by 4 bases and J by 5 bases, leaving 13 bases between them. CDR3 sequence reads: CASSPGSIHEQYF. Written as DNA, the CDR3 is TGTGCCAGCAGCCCGGGGTCTATCCACGAGCAGTACTTC.

The V and J genes are TRBV7-6 and TRBJ2-2, with D perhaps matching TRBD1 (6 bases). Germline V CDR1 and CDR2: SGHVS, FNYEAQ. CDR3 size: 15 residues. Trimming took 3 bases from V and 3 from J, leaving 11 bases between them. DNA of the CDR3: TGTGCCAGCAGCTTGGACAGTGGGCACACCGGGGAGCTGTTTTTT. Protein sequence: CASSLDSGHTGELFF.

V gene TRBV5-1 combines with J gene TRBJ1-1, with D perhaps matching TRBD1 (5 bases). The CDR3 is made up of 16 amino acids. V was cut by 0 bases and J by 0 bases, with 12 bases left in between. The germline CDR1 and CDR2 sequences are SGHRS and YFSETQ. The chain's CDR3 is CASSLVGGRMNTEAFF. CDR3 coding DNA: TGCGCCAGCAGCTTGGTGGGGGGACGCATGAACACTGAAGCTTTCTTT.

This sequence joins TRBV24-1 and TRBJ2-7, with 9 bases fitting TRBD1. From germline, CDR1 is KGHDR and CDR2 SFDVKD. Unmatched junction bases numbered 10, after V lost 4 bases and J lost 1 base. The CDR3 sequence is 17 residues long. The CDR3 is CATSESKTGGASYEQYF. CDR3 DNA sequence: TGTGCCACCAGTGAATCTAAAACAGGGGGCGCGTCCTACGAGCAGTACTTC.

The sample holds one count of this clone. Here the CDR3 reads CASSPRLGQGGELFF. The CDR3 DNA sequence: TGCGCCAGCAGCCCCCGACTAGGCCAAGGGGGGGAGCTGTTTTTT. This chain joins TRBV4-3 and TRBJ2-2, with D possibly being TRBD2 (6 bases). The CDR3 has 15 residues. The V end was cut by 4 bases, the J end by 8 bases, with 17 bases between. Germline assignment: CDR1 LGHNA and CDR2 YSLEER.

The chain uses TRBV28 and TRBJ2-1; the D gene is possibly TRBD2 (7 bases). The germline V gene encodes CDR1 MDHEN and CDR2 SYDVKM. V was clipped by 7 bases and J by 7 bases, with 14 bases between them. The CDR3 is made up of 13 amino acids. The CDR3 protein is CASTIGGANEQFF. The CDR3 DNA reads TGTGCCAGCACCATAGGGGGGGCTAATGAGCAGTTCTTC.

The J gene is TRBJ1-1, the V gene TRBV6-5; D is possibly TRBD1 (5 bases). This CDR3 has 14 residues. V gave up 6 bases and J gave up 0 bases, with 11 bases separating them. Germline-derived CDR1 and CDR2 are MNHEY and SVGAGI. This chain's CDR3 is CASRGGFMNTEAFF. The CDR3 region has the DNA TGTGCCAGCAGGGGGGGTTTCATGAACACTGAAGCTTTCTTT.

V and J are TRBV11-3 and TRBJ1-4; 9 bases agree with TRBD1. The ends lost 4 bases at V and 17 bases at J; junction bases unmatched: 17. Germline values: CDR1 SGHNT, CDR2 YENEEA. This CDR3 has 15 residues. CDR3 sequence: CASSSPGTGFSLRFF. DNA of the CDR3: TGTGCCAGCAGCTCACCAGGGACAGGGTTTAGCTTACGTTTTTTT.

The V and J genes are TRBV3-1 (or the pseudogene TRBV3-2) and TRBJ2-1; 9 bases agree with TRBD2. The J segment lost 9 bases and the V segment lost 5 bases, leaving 8 bases of the junction unmatched. The CDR3 loop spans 14 amino acids. Germline values: CDR1 LGHDT, CDR2 YNNKEL (reference sequence). This CDR3 reads CASSKAGGLGEQFF. As DNA, the CDR3 is TGTGCCAGCAGCAAGGCGGGGGGGCTCGGTGAGCAGTTCTTC.

The chain uses TRBV6-5 and TRBJ1-1, with a weak D call TRBD1 (6 bases). V lost 5 bases, J lost 5 bases, and 12 bases lay in between. The CDR3 runs 13 residues. The germline gives CDR1 MNHEY, CDR2 SVGAGI. The CDR3 is CASSPTGWTEAFF. CDR3 nucleotides: TGTGCCAGCAGTCCGACAGGTTGGACTGAAGCTTTCTTT.

The gene calls are TRBV15 and TRBJ1-1; 9 bases agree with TRBD1. Losses at the gene ends were 1 base for V and 1 base for J; bases not matched to a gene: 13. The length of the CDR3 is 19 residues. Germline CDR1 reads LNHNV; CDR2 reads YYDKDF (reference sequence). The CDR3 sequence: CATSRAAPGQGRRNTEAFF. CDR3 nucleotide sequence: TGTGCCACCAGCAGAGCAGCCCCGGGACAGGGACGGAGGAACACTGAAGCTTTCTTT.

This sequence joins TRBV6-1 and TRBJ1-5; 8 bases are a match to TRBD1. The germline V gene encodes CDR1 MNHNS and CDR2 SASEGT. This CDR3 has 17 residues. Trimming removed 4 bases from V and 0 bases from J; junction bases left unmatched: 8. This CDR3 reads CASSARTGKDSNQPQHF. In DNA form, the CDR3 reads TGTGCCAGCAGTGCACGGACAGGGAAAGATAGCAATCAGCCCCAGCATTTT.

This rearrangement joins TRBV7-2 to TRBJ1-6; possible D gene TRBD1, 6 bases. CDR3 length: 14 residues. V lost 1 base, J lost 10 bases, and 11 bases lay in between. CDR1 SGHTA and CDR2 FQGNSA come from the germline V gene. CDR3 in amino acids: CASSLVQGNSPLHF. The CDR3 nucleotides are TGTGCCAGCAGCTTAGTGCAGGGGAACTCACCCCTCCACTTT. Full variable domain (remainder filled in from reference TRBV7-2 and TRBJ1-6): GAGVSQSPSNKVTEKGKDVELRCDPISGHTALYWYRQSLGQGLEFLIYFQGNSAPDKSGLPSDRFSAERTGGSVSTLTIQRTQQEDSAVYLCASSLVQGNSPLHFGNGTRLTVT.

The genes are TRBV7-6 and TRBJ2-3; 14 bases align to TRBD2. V dropped 5 bases and J dropped 5; count of bases not matched to a gene: 12. This CDR3 has 18 amino acids. Germline CDR1 SGHVS, CDR2 FNYEAQ. CDR3: CASSPLTSGGAGLDTQYF. CDR3 sequence (DNA): TGTGCCAGCAGCCCTCTGACTAGCGGGGGGGCCGGGTTAGATACGCAGTATTTT.

The chain couples TRBV7-9 to TRBJ1-4; TRBD1 agrees at 9 bases. V was clipped by 5 bases and J by 7 bases; unmatched bases: 8. This CDR3 has 15 residues. Germline assignment: CDR1 SEHNR and CDR2 FQNEAQ (reference sequence). The chain's CDR3 is CASSITGTGSEKLFF. The DNA for the CDR3 is TGTGCCAGCAGCATAACCGGGACAGGGTCTGAAAAACTGTTTTTT.

This clone was observed a single time. V is TRBV7-2 and J is TRBJ2-1; a weak D match, TRBD2 (6 bases). Germline assignment: CDR1 SGHTA and CDR2 FQGNSA. CDR3 length: 15 residues. V was pared by 0 bases and J by 9 bases, with 15 bases between. CDR3: CASSLAGGRLGEQFF. CDR3 bases: TGTGCCAGCAGCTTAGCGGGAGGCAGGTTAGGTGAGCAGTTCTTC. Together with reference TRBV7-2 and TRBJ2-1, the CDR3 gives the full variable domain: GAGVSQSPSNKVTEKGKDVELRCDPISGHTALYWYRQSLGQGLEFLIYFQGNSAPDKSGLPSDRFSAERTGGSVSTLTIQRTQQEDSAVYLCASSLAGGRLGEQFFGPGTRLTVL.

The J gene is TRBJ1-4, the V gene TRBV12-3 or TRBV12-4; TRBD1 is a possible D gene (6 bases). V lost 3 bases and J lost 8, with 7 bases in between. This CDR3 is 12 amino acids long. The CDR3 is CASSFTGEKLFF. The DNA for the CDR3 is TGTGCCAGCAGTTTCACAGGGGAAAAACTGTTTTTT.

J is TRBJ1-6 and V is TRBV30, with 9 bases lining up with TRBD1. Unmatched junction bases numbered 17, after V lost 8 bases and J lost 9 bases. Germline values: CDR1 GTSNPN, CDR2 SVGIG (reference sequence). This CDR3 region has 16 residues. This CDR3 is CALHRGQGSLGSPLHF. The CDR3 DNA reads TGTGCCCTCCACCGGGGACAGGGTAGTTTGGGTTCACCCCTCCACTTT.